These 15 T cell receptor beta chains were all obtained from the same sample, sequenced in a study of blood T cells in healthy people across ages. Next came a second PCR, run for about 7 to 12 cycles, which used a sample-barcoded 5' primer along with a J-beta primer mix. TCRdb re-analysed the 5' RACE reads in MiXCR, keeping a single row per CDR3 protein. This table has approximately 1,700,000 distinct CDR3 sequences, roughly two fifths appearing once. The sample was blood. The receptors were sampled from a human donor in good health.

This clonotype was detected ten times or more. The J gene is TRBJ2-4, the V gene TRBV5-1; D not resolved. Trimming took 2 bases from V and 8 from J, leaving 11 bases between them. CDR3 length: 13 amino acids. The germline V gene has CDR1 SGHRS and CDR2 YFSETQ. The CDR3, as DNA: TGCGCCAGCAGCTTCGGAGCCAATGACATTCAGTACTTC. This gives the protein CASSFGANDIQYF.

The chain carries TRBV20-1 and TRBJ2-7; TRBD1 matches 7 bases. The ends lost 4 bases at V and 7 bases at J; junction bases unmatched: 13. Per germline, CDR1 DFQATT and CDR2 SNEGSKA (reference sequence). The CDR3 totals 14 residues. CDR3 in DNA: TGCAGTGCTACCACAGGGGAAGGATGCTGGGAGCAGTACTTC. Translation gives CSATTGEGCWEQYF.

This clonotype appeared once. The chain combines TRBV20-1 with TRBJ2-5; possible D gene TRBD2, 5 bases. CDR3 length: 16 residues. V lost 2 bases and J lost 1, with 17 bases in between. CDR1 is DFQATT, CDR2 SNEGSKA, per germline (reference sequence). The CDR3 DNA follows: TGCAGTGCTAGACTCGCTAGCTCCGGTTTCCAAGAGACCCAGTACTTC. Its translation: CSARLASSGFQETQYF.

In this sample, this clonotype turned up many times. This rearrangement joins TRBV15 to TRBJ2-7, with D maybe TRBD1 (5 bases). Germline lookup yields CDR1 LNHNV and CDR2 YYDKDF (reference sequence). The CDR3 extends over 12 amino acids. V lost 0 bases to trimming and J lost 9 bases, with 9 bases between them. The CDR3 nucleotides are TGTGCCACCAGCAGAGATACAGGTGGGCAGTACTTC. Residues: CATSRDTGGQYF. Supplemented by reference TRBV15 and TRBJ2-7, the full variable domain reads DAMVIQNPRYQVTQFGKPVTLSCSQTLNHNVMYWYQQKSSQAPKLLFHYYDKDFNNEADTPDNFQSRRPNTSFCFLDIRSPGLGDTAMYLCATSRDTGGQYFGPGTRLTVT.

The chain employs TRBV4-2 and TRBJ2-1; D is unresolved. The germline gives CDR1 LGHNA, CDR2 YNFKEQ. This CDR3 has 14 residues. Trimming took off 4 bases at V and 10 bases at J, with 17 bases between the two ends. As DNA, the CDR3 is TGTGCCAGCAGCCCTGCGCGAGGAGCGTCGGAGCAGTTCTTC. It codes for CASSPARGASEQFF.

The chain has TRBV29-1 and TRBJ1-2, with a weak D call TRBD1 (5 bases). The V gene lost 3 bases and the J gene lost 9 bases, with 17 bases spanning the gap. Germline CDR1 reads SQVTM; CDR2 reads ANQGSEA. The CDR3 runs to 13 residues. The DNA of the CDR3 is TGCAGCGTTGAGGTTAACAACAGGACTCGCTACACCTTC. The encoded protein is CSVEVNNRTRYTF.

The J gene is TRBJ2-5, the V gene TRBV9; 10 bases match TRBD2. The J call is doubtful: the DNA matches TRBJ2-7 better. CDR1 and CDR2 from the germline V gene are SGDLS and YYNGEE. This CDR3 contains 15 residues. CDR3: CASSATSGVQYEQYF. CDR3 DNA sequence: TGTGCCAGCAGCGCTACTAGCGGGGTCCAATACGAGCAGTACTTC.

This chain links TRBV7-8 with TRBJ2-7; 7 nucleotides match TRBD1. Per germline, CDR1 SGHVS and CDR2 FQNEAQ. This CDR3 contains 14 residues. Germline trimming cut 1 base from V and 7 bases from J; bases unmatched to any gene: 7. The CDR3 DNA reads as TGTGCCAGCAGCTTAGGACAGGGTCCGGTAGAGCAGTACTTC. Amino acids: CASSLGQGPVEQYF.

This clonotype was seen a handful of times. The chain is built from TRBV12-3 or TRBV12-4 and TRBJ2-7, with TRBD1 identical over 11 bases. CDR3 length: 14 amino acids. J lost 2 bases, V lost 6 bases, and 3 bases had no gene match. The CDR3 is CASREGQGAYEQYF. Here the CDR3 DNA reads TGTGCCAGCAGGGAGGGACAGGGGGCCTACGAGCAGTACTTC.

The chain is built from TRBV4-3 and TRBJ2-3, with D tentatively TRBD1 or TRBD2 (5 bases each). CDR3 length: 17 amino acids. Germline V CDR1 and CDR2: LGHNA, YSLEER. Trimming cost V 2 bases and J 5 bases, with 20 bases left between them. The chain's CDR3 is CASSQTGTSVTLDTQYF. In nucleotides, the CDR3 is TGCGCCAGCAGCCAAACCGGGACCAGCGTAACACTAGATACGCAGTATTTT.

The table lists this clonotype with many counts. The V gene is TRBV6-6, the J gene TRBJ2-7; 10 bases line up with TRBD1. The CDR3 totals 14 residues. The germline CDR1 and CDR2 sequences are MNHNY and SVGAGI (reference sequence). V shed 2 bases and J 6 bases; nucleotides not matched to a gene: 4. The CDR3 DNA follows: TGTGCCAGCAGTTACGGTGGGGACAGGGGCGAGCAGTACTTC. As protein: CASSYGGDRGEQYF.

The rearrangement joins TRBV7-8 to TRBJ2-5; TRBD1 is a possible D gene (6 bases). V gave up 4 bases and J gave up 5 bases, with 17 bases separating them. Germline CDR1 is SGHVS and CDR2 is FQNEAQ. This CDR3 is 15 amino acids long. The CDR3 loop is CASSSPWQGRETQYF. Written as DNA, the CDR3 is TGTGCCAGCAGCTCTCCGTGGCAGGGGCGGGAGACCCAGTACTTC.

In its sample, this clonotype was seen a few times. CDR3 protein: CASSSILGSSYEQYF. The CDR3 region has the DNA TGTGCCAGCAGCTCGATTCTAGGGTCCTCCTACGAGCAGTACTTC. The chain has TRBV7-9 and TRBJ2-5; D remains ambiguous. The J call is in doubt because the DNA end fits TRBJ2-7 better. Germline CDR1 reads SEHNR; CDR2 reads FQNEAQ (reference sequence). This CDR3 spans 15 amino acids.

The chain links TRBV7-2 to TRBJ2-2; TRBD2 might be the D (5 bases). This CDR3 is 15 amino acids long. The germline gives CDR1 SGHTA, CDR2 FQGNSA. Trimming shortened V by 5 bases and J by 1 base, and 11 bases separated the two germline ends. CDR3 sequence: CASSPRRGNTGELFF. The CDR3 DNA reads TGTGCCAGCAGCCCGAGACGGGGGAACACCGGGGAGCTGTTTTTT.

The chain links TRBV7-2 to TRBJ2-1, with D possibly matching TRBD1 (7 bases). The germline V and J ends were trimmed by 4 bases and 7 bases, with 20 bases remaining between them. Germline V gene data show CDR1 as SGHTA and CDR2 as FQGNSA. The CDR3 loop spans 16 amino acids. In nucleotides, the CDR3 is TGTGCCAGCAGCTCCAGGGGGGTGGGGACCTTAAATGAGCAGTTCTTC. Encoded protein: CASSSRGVGTLNEQFF.